Shown below are 28 T cell receptor beta chains from a single sample sequenced in a study of cytomegalovirus exposure and HLA in healthy donors. Assay used: immunoSEQ multiplex PCR; TCRdb lists only in-frame clones, some missing. The data hold 110,000 to 150,000 clones, with about 94% observed a single time. Sequencing used PBMCs. The receptors were gathered from a young man in good health and CMV-seropositive.

The chain has TRBV29-1 and TRBJ2-1, with D perhaps TRBD1 (6 bases). This CDR3 is 13 amino acids long. V gave up 4 bases and J gave up 5 bases, with 12 bases separating them. Per the germline V gene, CDR1 is SQVTM and CDR2 is ANQGSEA. The CDR3: CSVGGQKHNEQFF. In DNA form, the CDR3 reads TGCAGCGTTGGGGGACAAAAGCACAATGAGCAGTTCTTC.

The table lists this clone with a count of one. V and J are TRBV28 and TRBJ1-4; 7 nucleotides match TRBD1. The germline gives CDR1 MDHEN, CDR2 SYDVKM. J gave up 4 bases and V 4 bases, and 6 bases lay outside the gene matches. The CDR3 runs to 15 residues. CDR3 region: CASSSDRDGNEKLFF. CDR3 DNA sequence: TGTGCCAGCAGTTCAGACAGGGACGGTAATGAAAAACTGTTTTTT.

The rearrangement links TRBV19 to TRBJ2-7; perhaps TRBD2 as D (6 bases). Germline CDR1 is LNHDA and CDR2 is SQIVND (reference sequence). Trimming cost V 3 bases and J 2 bases, with 14 bases left between them. There are 15 residues in the CDR3. The DNA for the CDR3 is TGTGCCAGTAGTATGAGATTGGACTACGCCTACGAGCAGTACTTC. This codes for CASSMRLDYAYEQYF.

This clone was recorded once. The rearrangement links TRBV11-2 to TRBJ2-2, with 7 bases matching TRBD1. This CDR3 spans 17 amino acids. Germline loops: CDR1 SGHAT, CDR2 FQNNGV. The V and J ends lost 5 bases and 4 bases, in that order; junction bases with no gene match: 13. CDR3 in DNA: TGTGCCAGCAGCGGTGGACCGGGACAGCGTGTCACCGGGGAGCTGTTTTTT. Translated, it gives CASSGGPGQRVTGELFF.

The genes are TRBV28 and TRBJ1-3; D is unclear. Germline CDR1 MDHEN, CDR2 SYDVKM. The V end lost 5 bases, the J end lost 6 bases, and 11 bases lay between the germline ends. The CDR3 has 13 residues. CDR3 residues: CASSAGWENTIYF. The CDR3 DNA is TGTGCCAGCAGTGCGGGTTGGGAAAACACCATATATTTT.

The V call is TRBV28, the J call TRBJ2-5; 8 nucleotides line up with TRBD1. The CDR3 is 13 residues long. V shed 7 bases, J shed 7 bases, and the junction held 8 bases outside the gene matches. In germline, CDR1 is MDHEN, CDR2 SYDVKM. CDR3 protein: CASTTQGVGTQYF. As DNA, the CDR3 is TGTGCCAGCACCACACAGGGGGTGGGGACCCAGTACTTC. Based on the CDR3 plus reference TRBV28 and TRBJ2-5, the full variable domain is DVKVTQSSRYLVKRTGEKVFLECVQDMDHENMFWYRQDPGLGLRLIYFSYDVKMKEKGDIPEGYSVSREKKERFSLILESASTNQTSMYLCASTTQGVGTQYFGPGTRLLVL.

The rearrangement links TRBV28 to TRBJ1-4; D possibly corresponds to TRBD1 (5 bases). There are 13 residues in the CDR3. The V and J ends lost 8 bases and 6 bases respectively, with 13 bases between them. Germline V CDR1 and CDR2: MDHEN, SYDVKM. This CDR3 is CASYSWGDEKLFF. The CDR3 DNA is TGTGCCAGCTACTCATGGGGGGATGAAAAACTGTTTTTT.

The chain joins TRBV23-1 to TRBJ2-1; the match to TRBD2 covers 7 bases. TRBV23-1 is labeled an ORF, and its function is uncertain. The CDR3 loop spans 16 amino acids. V lost 3 bases, J lost 2 bases, and 7 bases stayed unmatched. In nucleotides, the CDR3 is TGCGCCAGCAGTCATCTCACTAGCGTCGCCTACAATGAGCAGTTCTTC. This translates into CASSHLTSVAYNEQFF.

This chain uses TRBV4-1 with TRBJ1-3; no definite D call. Deletions cut 2 bases from V and 0 bases from J, with 2 bases between. This CDR3 is 13 amino acids long. Per the germline V gene, CDR1 is MGHRA and CDR2 is YSYEKL. CDR3 sequence: CASSQLSGNTIYF. As DNA, the CDR3 is TGCGCCAGCAGCCAACTCTCTGGAAACACCATATATTTT.

V and J are TRBV30 and TRBJ2-7; 9 positions match TRBD2. The V and J ends lost 5 bases and 4 bases, in that order; junction bases with no gene match: 6. CDR1 is GTSNPN, CDR2 SVGIG, per germline (reference sequence). The CDR3 totals 13 residues. Here the CDR3 DNA reads TGTGCCTGGGTGGGACTAGCTGGTTACGAGCAGTACTTC. Translating gives CAWVGLAGYEQYF.

V usage is TRBV9 and J usage is TRBJ2-3; D is perhaps TRBD2 (6 bases). The germline V gene encodes CDR1 SGDLS and CDR2 YYNGEE. The CDR3 covers 16 residues. V shed 0 bases and J shed 2 bases, with 13 bases lying between them. CDR3 residues: CASSVDGGMYTDTQYF. DNA for the CDR3: TGTGCCAGCAGCGTAGATGGCGGGATGTACACAGATACGCAGTATTTT.

The J gene is TRBJ2-7, the V gene TRBV6-4, with 8 positions matching TRBD1. The CDR3 consists of 16 residues. Trimming took 0 bases from V and 7 from J; bases not matched to a gene: 11. CDR1 MRHNA and CDR2 SNTAGT come from the germline V gene. CDR3 DNA: TGTGCCAGCAGTGACTCGACGACAGGGGCCGAAAGGGAGCAGTACTTC. It codes for CASSDSTTGAEREQYF.

The V and J genes are TRBV5-1 and TRBJ2-7; D is perhaps TRBD1 (6 bases). CDR3 length: 14 residues. Germline V gene lookup returns CDR1 SGHRS and CDR2 YFSETQ. The V end was cut by 0 bases, the J end by 3 bases, with 10 bases between. CDR3 loop: CASSLDRVYYEQYF. CDR3 bases: TGCGCCAGCAGCTTGGACAGGGTGTACTACGAGCAGTACTTC.

The chain is built from TRBV5-4 and TRBJ2-1, with D maybe TRBD1 (5 bases). This CDR3 is built from 16 residues. V lost 2 bases, J lost 5 bases, and 17 bases lay in between. Germline CDR1 and CDR2: SGHNT and YYREEE (reference sequence). CDR3 sequence: CASSFSRESSNNEQFF. The CDR3 DNA reads TGTGCCAGCAGCTTTTCCAGGGAAAGTTCCAACAATGAGCAGTTCTTC.

The chain employs TRBV2 and TRBJ2-1; 15 nucleotides align to TRBD2. The CDR3 spans 14 residues. With V trimmed by 5 bases and J by 13 bases, 6 bases remained unmatched. Germline values: CDR1 SNHLY, CDR2 FYNNEI. DNA for the CDR3: TGTGCCAGCAGTTCCGGACTAGCGGGAGGGCCCCAGTTCTTC. It encodes CASSSGLAGGPQFF.

The gene calls are TRBV7-2 and TRBJ2-2, with a possible D match to TRBD1 (5 bases). V lost 0 bases and J 5 bases, leaving 13 bases between the germline ends. The CDR3 runs 16 residues. Germline lookup yields CDR1 SGHTA and CDR2 FQGNSA. CDR3 coding DNA: TGTGCCAGCAGCTTAGCGCCAACAGGTGGAACCGGGGAGCTGTTTTTT. It specifies CASSLAPTGGTGELFF.

The chain recombines TRBV4-1 with TRBJ2-7; 8 bases are a match to TRBD1. Germline V gene data show CDR1 as MGHRA and CDR2 as YSYEKL. V was pared by 4 bases and J by 3 bases, with 2 bases of the junction left unmatched. The CDR3 covers 13 residues. For the CDR3, the DNA is TGCGCCAGCAGCCGACAGGGGATCTACGAGCAGTACTTC. Its protein is CASSRQGIYEQYF.

This clone was seen just once. V usage is TRBV2 and J usage is TRBJ2-7, with 7 bases matching TRBD2. The length of the CDR3 is 13 residues. Germline CDR1 is SNHLY and CDR2 is FYNNEI. The V and J ends lost 5 bases and 4 bases, in that order; junction bases with no gene match: 5. In nucleotides, the CDR3 is TGTGCCAGCAGTAGCGGGACCACTTACGAGCAGTACTTC. This sequence encodes CASSSGTTYEQYF.

V and J are TRBV27 and TRBJ1-2, with 9 bases identical to TRBD1. The CDR3 totals 17 residues. V lost 1 base to trimming and J lost 4 bases; unmatched junction nucleotides: 10. Per the germline V gene, CDR1 is MNHEY and CDR2 is SMNVEV (reference sequence). CDR3 sequence reads: CASSLFPGQGRLYGYTF. CDR3 bases: TGTGCCAGCAGTTTATTCCCGGGACAGGGTAGGCTCTATGGCTACACCTTC.

The V gene is TRBV4-2, the J gene TRBJ2-7; the match to TRBD2 covers 8 bases. CDR3 size: 14 residues. Trimming at V came to 2 bases and at J to 3 bases, leaving 3 bases not matched to a gene. The germline gives CDR1 LGHNA, CDR2 YNFKEQ. The CDR3 spells CASSQSGRDYEQYF. Here the CDR3 DNA reads TGTGCCAGCAGCCAAAGCGGGAGAGACTACGAGCAGTACTTC.

The chain couples TRBV5-1 to TRBJ2-7; TRBD2 agrees at 11 bases. The CDR3 contains 15 residues. Trimming at V came to 4 bases and at J to 3 bases, leaving 6 bases not matched to a gene. Germline lookup yields CDR1 SGHRS and CDR2 YFSETQ. The DNA for the CDR3 is TGCGCCAGCAGCGCAATCCTAGCGGGGGGCTACGAGCAGTACTTC. Amino acid sequence: CASSAILAGGYEQYF.

This chain uses TRBV5-1 with TRBJ2-1; 7 bases agree with TRBD2. From germline, CDR1 is SGHRS and CDR2 YFSETQ. The CDR3 extends over 14 amino acids. The V segment lost 4 bases and the J segment 8 bases; nucleotides outside the gene matches: 9. The DNA for the CDR3 is TGCGCCAGCAGCACCGGACTAGGGGTGGATGAGCAGTTCTTC. It yields the protein CASSTGLGVDEQFF.

DNA for the CDR3: TGCGCCAGCAGCTTGGCCAGGGGGTTCTCCACAGAGACCCAGTACTTC. Protein: CASSLARGFSTETQYF. The genes are TRBV5-1 and TRBJ2-5; TRBD1 matches 7 bases. This CDR3 has 16 amino acids. The ends lost 0 bases at V and 4 bases at J; junction bases unmatched: 9. Germline CDR1 reads SGHRS; CDR2 reads YFSETQ.

J is TRBJ2-7 and V is TRBV10-3, with 8 bases identical to TRBD2. Germline trimming cut 11 bases from V and 6 bases from J; bases unmatched to any gene: 15. This CDR3 spans 14 amino acids. CDR1 ENHRY and CDR2 SYGVKD come from the germline V gene. The CDR3 nucleotides read TGTGCCTCGGGTATAGCGGGAACATCGTCCGAGCAGTACTTC. Translation: CASGIAGTSSEQYF.

The V gene is TRBV6-5, the J gene TRBJ2-7; 8 nucleotides align to TRBD1. V was clipped by 6 bases and J by 5 bases; unmatched bases: 3. This CDR3 region has 12 residues. Germline V gene lookup returns CDR1 MNHEY and CDR2 SVGAGI. CDR3 DNA: TGTGCCAGCAGCTTGGACAGGGACGAGCAGTACTTC. Amino acids: CASSLDRDEQYF.

The rearrangement joins TRBV6-1 to TRBJ2-7, with D unresolved. V lost 5 bases and J 0 bases, leaving 11 bases between the germline ends. CDR1 and CDR2 from the germline V gene are MNHNS and SASEGT. The CDR3 sequence is 14 residues long. This chain's CDR3 is CASSPLSSSYEQYF. CDR3 sequence (DNA): TGTGCCAGCAGTCCTTTAAGTAGCTCCTACGAGCAGTACTTC.

V and J are TRBV2 and TRBJ2-7; D not certain. V shed 2 bases and J shed 3 bases, with 8 bases lying between them. CDR1 and CDR2 from the germline V gene are SNHLY and FYNNEI. The CDR3 loop spans 13 amino acids. Written as DNA, the CDR3 is TGTGCCAGCAGTGAACAGGTCCGCTACGAGCAGTACTTC. It is translated as CASSEQVRYEQYF.

Note on this clone: The sample contains more than one DNA sequence encoding this CDR3. The chain carries TRBV15 and TRBJ2-3; 7 bases line up with TRBD1. Unmatched junction bases numbered 5, after V lost 4 bases and J lost 1 base. Per germline, CDR1 LNHNV and CDR2 YYDKDF (reference sequence). The CDR3 is 15 residues long. The CDR3, as DNA: TGTGCCACCAGCACCAGACAGGGAGGCACAGATACGCAGTATTTT. This gives the protein CATSTRQGGTDTQYF.